This T cell receptor (beta chain) was sequenced in a study of T cell repertoires in ileal Crohn's disease. Some clones are missing from TCRdb's copy, which holds only in-frame ones; the method was immunoSEQ multiplex PCR. The sample consists of around 7,300 clones, roughly 70% of them appearing once. Per the germline V gene, CDR1 is MDHEN and CDR2 is SYDVKM. There are 17 residues in the CDR3. Trimming removed 6 bases from V and 6 bases from J; junction bases left unmatched: 16. Sample time point: proximal margin of the surgical specimen (macroscopically non-inflamed). The source of this sequence is an adult with Crohn's disease. Sequencing used ileal tissue. The gene calls are TRBV28 and TRBJ2-7, with TRBD2 identical over 11 bases. Here the CDR3 reads CASRLAGGLASRREQYF. The CDR3 coding sequence is TGTGCCAGCAGGTTAGCGGGAGGGTTGGCGTCTCGTCGCGAGCAGTACTTC.